The 15 T cell receptor beta chains reported below all come from one sample, sequenced in a study of CXCR3-negative and CXCR3-positive naive CD8 T cells. UMI labels and 5' RACE were used to prepare the TRB cDNA libraries. TCRdb re-called the 5' RACE reads; one entry per CDR3 protein, DNA not given. The sample data list roughly 93,000 distinct CDR3 sequences. Findings and limits, study-wide: TRB CDR3 hydrophobicity was greater in CXCR3-positive naive cells than in CXCR3-negative naive cells.

Their cognate antigens are unknown. Specimen: naive CXCR3+ CD8+ T cells from blood. Stated subset: CD45RO-CCR7+CD27+CD95- naive CD8+ T cells expressing CXCR3 (TNR3+). Receptors originate from a human donor in good health. Some clones in this sample may be carry-over from other donors' samples.

This rearrangement joins TRBV6-5 to TRBJ2-5; TCRdb designates TRBD2, a call that cannot be tested without DNA. There are 12 residues in the CDR3. CDR1 is MNHEY and CDR2 is SVGAGI in the germline V gene. CDR3 sequence: CASRGGEETQYF.

The chain couples TRBV20-1 to TRBJ1-2. The CDR3 spans 14 residues. Germline CDR1 is DFQATT and CDR2 is SNEGSKA (reference sequence). This CDR3 reads CSAPSWGLDYGYTF.

The chain employs TRBV29-1 and TRBJ2-4; TCRdb gives TRBD1 as the D gene, but with no DNA this cannot be confirmed. Looked up from germline, CDR1 is SQVTM and CDR2 is ANQGSEA. CDR3 size: 14 residues. The chain's CDR3 is CSVCQGFSKNIQYF.

J is TRBJ2-7 and V is TRBV30. This CDR3 spans 12 amino acids. In germline, CDR1 is GTSNPN, CDR2 SVGIG (reference sequence). This CDR3 reads CAWSTGLLEQYF.

V usage is TRBV7-6 and J usage is TRBJ2-3; TCRdb names TRBD2, which stays unverified in the absence of DNA. CDR1 and CDR2 (germline): SGHVS, FNYEAQ. CDR3 length: 15 amino acids. CDR3 protein: CASTPRGGHLDTQYF.

The chain is built from TRBV20-1 and TRBJ2-1; TCRdb picks TRBD2, but there is no DNA to check that call. The length of the CDR3 is 17 residues. The germline V gene encodes CDR1 DFQATT and CDR2 SNEGSKA (reference sequence). CDR3: CSAPTSGGAVSYNEQFF.

The V and J genes are TRBV6-2 or TRBV6-3 and TRBJ2-5; without DNA, the TCRdb call of TRBD1 cannot be checked. The CDR3 runs 16 residues. CDR1 is MNHEY, CDR2 SVGEGT, per germline. CDR3 protein: CASSLDPTGYQETQYF.

The chain carries TRBV6-5 and TRBJ2-5. The CDR3 sequence is 13 residues long. The germline gives CDR1 MNHEY, CDR2 SVGAGI. This CDR3 reads CASSYSHGETQYF.

V and J are TRBV29-1 and TRBJ2-1; TCRdb's assignment of TRBD2 cannot be checked, as there is no DNA. The germline gives CDR1 SQVTM, CDR2 ANQGSEA. This CDR3 has 16 residues. CDR3 sequence: CSVADVAGAVHNEQFF.

The chain has TRBV7-9 and TRBJ2-7; the D gene TCRdb calls, TRBD1, cannot be checked with no DNA. The germline V gene has CDR1 SEHNR and CDR2 FQNEAQ (reference sequence). The CDR3 length is 15 residues. The CDR3 reads CASSPMGESSYEQYF.

V usage is TRBV7-9 and J usage is TRBJ2-3; as DNA is missing, the TRBD1 call by TCRdb cannot be tested. Germline-derived CDR1 and CDR2 are SEHNR and FQNEAQ (reference sequence). This CDR3 contains 15 residues. CDR3 protein: CASSPRLGTTDTQYF.

The V gene is TRBV5-1, the J gene TRBJ1-2; with no DNA, the TCRdb D assignment of TRBD1 cannot be verified. The CDR3 covers 16 residues. CDR1 is SGHRS and CDR2 is YFSETQ in the germline V gene. The CDR3: CASSLDGTGGAYGYTF. Supplemented by reference TRBV5-1 and TRBJ1-2, the full variable domain reads KAGVTQTPRYLIKTRGQQVTLSCSPISGHRSVSWYQQTPGQGLQFLFEYFSETQRNKGNFPGRFSGRQFSNSRSEMNVSTLELGDSALYLCASSLDGTGGAYGYTFGSGTRLTVV.

This CDR3 reads CSVERQGAPDYGYTF. The rearrangement links TRBV29-1 to TRBJ1-2; the D call of TRBD1 rests on TCRdb alone, since no DNA is present to check it. The CDR3 is made up of 15 amino acids. CDR1 is SQVTM and CDR2 is ANQGSEA in the germline V gene.

The CDR3 spells CSVESDLAWQFF. The chain combines TRBV29-1 with TRBJ2-1; TCRdb proposes TRBD2, but this gene call is untestable without DNA. The CDR3 has 12 residues. Germline loops: CDR1 SQVTM, CDR2 ANQGSEA.

The chain has TRBV12-3 or TRBV12-4 and TRBJ1-2. CDR3 length: 16 amino acids. This CDR3 reads CASSSPQGLANYGYTF.